This T cell receptor beta chain originates from a study of blood T cell repertoires in COVID-19. With 3 bases removed from V and 2 bases from J, the gap between germline ends came to 7 bases. Germline V lookup: CDR1 SNHLY, CDR2 FYNNEI. The CDR3 is made up of 13 amino acids. Libraries were prepared by immunoSEQ multiplex PCR; TCRdb keeps only in-frame clonotypes and omits some of them. The sample comprises around 250,000 clones, roughly four fifths of which are singletons, and around 2% rests with the top ten. The chain links TRBV2 to TRBJ1-2; TRBD1 might be the D (6 bases). Sequencing was performed on peripheral blood. The TCR originated in a man aged 30 to 39 who had recovered from COVID-19. The CDR3 sequence is CASSDQGNYGYTF. CDR3 nucleotides: TGTGCCAGCAGTGATCAGGGGAACTATGGCTACACCTTC.